This entry lists 24 T cell receptor beta chains sequenced from one sample in a study of blood T cell repertoires in COVID-19. The assay was immunoSEQ multiplex PCR, and TCRdb's table has in-frame clones only and misses some. The sample gives about 260,000 clones, roughly 86% of which show up once; about 9.2% is in the top ten. Sequencing was carried out using peripheral blood. Source of these receptors: a man between 35 and 55 years old who had recovered from COVID-19.

The chain has TRBV29-1 and TRBJ2-5; 12 positions match TRBD2. There are 22 residues in the CDR3. The V gene end was trimmed by 5 bases and the J gene end by 6 bases; junction bases not matched to a gene: 31. The germline V gene encodes CDR1 SQVTM and CDR2 ANQGSEA. The CDR3 nucleotides are TGCAGCGTTTCCGAGGATGCACTAGCGGGAGGAGCGGGTAGGGGATGGAAGAAGACCCAGTACTTC. As protein: CSVSEDALAGGAGRGWKKTQYF.

CDR3 in amino acids: CASSSDSLEQYF. Written as DNA, the CDR3 is TGTGCCAGCAGCTCGGACTCCCTCGAGCAGTACTTC. V usage is TRBV7-2 and J usage is TRBJ2-7, with a possible D match to TRBD2 (5 bases). CDR3 length: 12 amino acids. V was clipped by 4 bases and J by 6 bases, with 10 bases between them. Germline-derived CDR1 and CDR2 are SGHTA and FQGNSA.

V is TRBV7-2 and J is TRBJ1-2; perhaps TRBD1 as D (6 bases). V dropped 5 bases and J dropped 4 bases, with 14 bases sitting between them. This CDR3 is 14 amino acids long. From germline, CDR1 is SGHTA and CDR2 FQGNSA. Here the CDR3 reads CASSLGGLGYGYTF. The DNA for the CDR3 is TGTGCCAGCAGCCTAGGGGGGCTTGGCTATGGCTACACCTTC.

The gene calls are TRBV11-2 and TRBJ1-6; D is perhaps TRBD1 (5 bases). The CDR3 consists of 15 residues. The germline V gene encodes CDR1 SGHAT and CDR2 FQNNGV. The ends were cut back, 5 bases at V and 6 bases at J, with 14 bases in the middle. This CDR3 reads CASSRAGRGNSPLHF. DNA for the CDR3: TGTGCCAGCAGCCGTGCAGGGAGGGGTAATTCACCCCTCCACTTT.

This clone is a singleton in its sample. V usage is TRBV25-1 and J usage is TRBJ1-4; 7 nucleotides line up with TRBD1. The CDR3 length is 15 residues. The ends lost 2 bases at V and 7 bases at J; junction bases unmatched: 7. The germline V gene encodes CDR1 MGHDK and CDR2 SYGVNS. The CDR3 coding sequence is TGTGCCAGCAGTGAAGGGTCTTACAGGGGTGAAAAACTGTTTTTT. Translating gives CASSEGSYRGEKLFF. The entire variable domain, with the rest obtained from reference TRBV25-1 and TRBJ1-4, is as follows: EADIYQTPRYLVIGTGKKITLECSQTMGHDKMYWYQQDPGMELHLIHYSYGVNSTEKGDLSSESTVSRIRTEHFPLTLESARPSHTSQYLCASSEGSYRGEKLFFGSGTQLSVL.

The CDR3 loop is CASSQLAKTDTQYF. CDR3 nucleotide sequence: TGTGCCAGCAGCCAACTAGCGAAAACAGATACGCAGTATTTT. V and J are TRBV7-6 and TRBJ2-3; 7 bases map to TRBD2. The CDR3 contains 14 residues. Germline V gene sequence: CDR1 SGHVS, CDR2 FNYEAQ. V dropped 5 bases and J dropped 3; count of bases not matched to a gene: 5.

This rearrangement joins TRBV4-2 to TRBJ2-7; 7 nucleotides agree with TRBD2. Losses at the gene ends were 0 bases for V and 2 bases for J; bases not matched to a gene: 13. The CDR3 is 18 residues long. The germline gives CDR1 LGHNA, CDR2 YNFKEQ. The CDR3 nucleotides read TGTGCCAGCAGCCAAGATCGCTTGAATGTGGGAGGGACCTACGAGCAGTACTTC. As protein: CASSQDRLNVGGTYEQYF.

The chain joins TRBV29-1 to TRBJ1-1, with a weak D call TRBD1 (5 bases). Per germline, CDR1 SQVTM and CDR2 ANQGSEA. The CDR3 runs 12 residues. With 7 bases removed from V and 10 bases from J, the gap between germline ends came to 19 bases. Here the CDR3 DNA reads TGCAGCGCCGAAGGAGGTTGGGGGGGAGCTTTCTTT. This sequence encodes CSAEGGWGGAFF.

The rearrangement links TRBV5-3 to TRBJ2-1, with 10 bases that match TRBD1. TRBV5-3 is known as an ORF, though its function is uncertain. Trimming removed 4 bases from V and 8 bases from J; junction bases left unmatched: 18. CDR3 size: 18 residues. The CDR3 reads CARSLTVPGTGDGDEQFF. The DNA for the CDR3 is TGTGCCAGAAGCCTGACGGTCCCGGGGACAGGGGACGGTGATGAGCAGTTCTTC.

The DNA for the CDR3 is TGTGCCAGCAGGGCACAGGGGGCTGGCTATGGCTACACCTTC. It translates to CASRAQGAGYGYTF. The chain employs TRBV7-9 and TRBJ1-2; 9 nucleotides align to TRBD1. CDR3 length: 14 residues. Germline V gene lookup returns CDR1 SEHNR and CDR2 FQNEAQ (reference sequence). Losses at the gene ends were 6 bases for V and 4 bases for J; bases not matched to a gene: 6.

V is TRBV7-6 and J is TRBJ2-5; unclear D gene. Trimming took 1 base from V and 4 from J, leaving 10 bases between them. CDR1 and CDR2 from the germline V gene are SGHVS and FNYEAQ. The CDR3 runs 14 residues. The CDR3 loop reads CASSLDRRRETQYF. The CDR3 DNA sequence: TGTGCCAGCAGCTTAGACCGGCGGCGAGAGACCCAGTACTTC.

The V and J genes are TRBV19 and TRBJ2-1; TRBD2 might be the D (6 bases). CDR3 length: 14 amino acids. Trimming removed 6 bases at V and 0 bases at J, with 9 bases between. CDR1 LNHDA and CDR2 SQIVND come from the germline V gene (reference sequence). CDR3 nucleotides: TGTGCCAGTAGCGGGGGTAGCTCCTACAATGAGCAGTTCTTC. It translates to CASSGGSSYNEQFF.

The chain recombines TRBV25-1 with TRBJ1-2, with 12 bases identical to TRBD1. The CDR3 consists of 15 residues. CDR1 MGHDK and CDR2 SYGVNS come from the germline V gene. Unmatched junction bases numbered 5, after V lost 2 bases and J lost 7 bases. The CDR3 DNA is TGTGCCAGCAGTGAACGGGGACAGGGGGCTGGTGGCTACACCTTC. Protein: CASSERGQGAGGYTF.

The chain joins TRBV18 to TRBJ1-2; D remains ambiguous. The ends were cut back, 3 bases at V and 8 bases at J, with 13 bases in the middle. The CDR3 contains 13 residues. Germline V gene lookup returns CDR1 KGHSH and CDR2 LQKENI. Written as DNA, the CDR3 is TGTGCCAGCTCACCGACACGGATTCGAGGCTACACCTTC. This codes for CASSPTRIRGYTF.

The table lists this clone with a count of one. This chain joins TRBV7-2 and TRBJ1-5; no reliable D call. The CDR3 runs to 12 residues. V lost 2 bases and J lost 6, with 5 bases in between. In germline, CDR1 is SGHTA, CDR2 FQGNSA. The CDR3 sequence: CASSLPGQPQHF. The CDR3, as DNA: TGTGCCAGCAGCTTACCGGGTCAGCCCCAGCATTTT.

The chain joins TRBV7-2 to TRBJ2-5; 7 nucleotides line up with TRBD1. This CDR3 contains 15 residues. CDR1 is SGHTA, CDR2 FQGNSA, per germline. Trimming removed 5 bases from V and 9 bases from J; junction bases left unmatched: 15. CDR3 sequence reads: CASSHPSTGSPAQYF. The CDR3 DNA reads as TGTGCCAGCAGCCACCCTTCGACAGGGTCCCCAGCCCAGTACTTC.

V gene TRBV5-1 combines with J gene TRBJ2-2; 7 bases line up with TRBD2. In germline, CDR1 is SGHRS, CDR2 YFSETQ. V trimming: 6 bases; J trimming: 6 bases; junction bases outside the gene matches: 11. CDR3 length: 15 amino acids. The CDR3 sequence is CASTQVAGVAGELFF. The DNA of the CDR3 is TGCGCCAGCACCCAGGTGGCGGGAGTCGCCGGGGAGCTGTTTTTT.

The chain has TRBV7-9 and TRBJ2-3; 7 bases fit TRBD2. The CDR3 is 13 residues long. CDR1 and CDR2 from the germline V gene are SEHNR and FQNEAQ (reference sequence). The trim removed 7 bases at V and 6 bases at J, leaving 7 bases unmatched. The CDR3 spells CASTPSGEDTQYF. The DNA of the CDR3 is TGTGCCAGCACACCTAGCGGTGAGGATACGCAGTATTTT.

The chain uses TRBV2 and TRBJ2-5; 13 positions match TRBD2. The trim removed 5 bases at V and 2 bases at J, leaving 5 bases unmatched. The CDR3 contains 16 residues. Germline CDR1 SNHLY, CDR2 FYNNEI. The CDR3 reads CASSQGLAGAQETQYF. The CDR3 DNA reads as TGTGCCAGCAGTCAAGGACTAGCGGGGGCTCAAGAGACCCAGTACTTC.

The rearrangement links TRBV5-1 to TRBJ2-1; TRBD1 matches at 9 bases. This CDR3 comprises 14 residues. Germline V lookup: CDR1 SGHRS, CDR2 YFSETQ. Losses at the gene ends were 5 bases for V and 8 bases for J; bases not matched to a gene: 8. The CDR3, as DNA: TGCGCCAGCAGACCCGGGACAGGGTTCGATGAGCAGTTCTTC. This encodes CASRPGTGFDEQFF.

This clone has only one observation. The chain uses TRBV5-4 and TRBJ2-3; TRBD2 matches at 7 bases. Germline CDR1 SGHNT, CDR2 YYREEE (reference sequence). V shed 7 bases and J 1 base; nucleotides not matched to a gene: 3. CDR3 size: 13 residues. For the CDR3, the DNA is TGTGCCAGCGGGGCGGGGGGCACAGATACGCAGTATTTT. It yields the protein CASGAGGTDTQYF.

The V and J genes are TRBV6-5 and TRBJ2-2, with 7 bases aligning to TRBD1. Germline V gene sequence: CDR1 MNHEY, CDR2 SVGAGI. The CDR3 has 15 amino acids. V shed 4 bases, J shed 4 bases, and the junction held 6 bases outside the gene matches. DNA of the CDR3: TGTGCCAGCAGTTCTACAGGGGTTGGCACCGGGGAGCTGTTTTTT. The encoded protein is CASSSTGVGTGELFF.

The chain carries TRBV18 and TRBJ1-3, with 12 bases lining up with TRBD1. The J segment lost 3 bases and the V segment lost 3 bases, leaving 3 bases of the junction unmatched. This CDR3 comprises 16 residues. CDR1 is KGHSH and CDR2 is LQKENI in the germline V gene. The CDR3 loop is CASSPGTGGFGNTIYF. The CDR3 nucleotides read TGTGCCAGCTCACCGGGGACAGGGGGCTTTGGAAACACCATATATTTT.

The CDR3 DNA is TGTGCCTACAGGGGGCATTATGGCTACACCTTC. Residues: CAYRGHYGYTF. J is TRBJ1-2 and V is TRBV30; TRBD1 matches at 9 bases. The V gene end was trimmed by 7 bases and the J gene end by 5 bases; junction bases not matched to a gene: 2. The germline V gene encodes CDR1 GTSNPN and CDR2 SVGIG (reference sequence). The CDR3 is 11 amino acids.